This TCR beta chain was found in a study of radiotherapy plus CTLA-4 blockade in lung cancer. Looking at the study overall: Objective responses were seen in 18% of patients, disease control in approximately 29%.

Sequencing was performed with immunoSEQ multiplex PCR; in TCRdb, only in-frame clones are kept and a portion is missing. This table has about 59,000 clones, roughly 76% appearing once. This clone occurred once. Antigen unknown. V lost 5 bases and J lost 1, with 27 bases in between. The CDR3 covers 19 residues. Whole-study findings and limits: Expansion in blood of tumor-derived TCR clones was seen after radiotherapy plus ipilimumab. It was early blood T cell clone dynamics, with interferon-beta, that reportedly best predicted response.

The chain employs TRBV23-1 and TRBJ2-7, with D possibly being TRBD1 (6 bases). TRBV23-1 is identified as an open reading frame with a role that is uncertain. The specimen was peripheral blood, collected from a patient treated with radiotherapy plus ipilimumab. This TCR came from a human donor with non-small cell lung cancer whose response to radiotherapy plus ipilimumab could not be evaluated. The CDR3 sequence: CASSYWQGVAKGDSYEQYF. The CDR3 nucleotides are TGCGCCAGCAGTTATTGGCAGGGAGTAGCCAAGGGGGATTCCTACGAGCAGTACTTC.